This T cell receptor beta chain is from a study of blood T cell repertoires in COVID-19. Across the study: The United States, Italy and Spain supplied acute and convalescent COVID-19 samples.

Germline CDR1 and CDR2: SGHTA and FQGNSA. This CDR3 contains 13 residues. V was shortened by 3 bases and J by 4 bases, with 9 bases between the two germline ends. Allocation to cohorts depended on clinical history reported by the participants. Recovered status applied to Cohort 3 donors who had two consecutive negative PCRs. It also applied to those with clearance or with symptom resolution. Per the authors' pipeline: How many nucleated cells were present was estimated from reference gene primer amplification. The table came from immunoSEQ multiplex PCR; TCRdb's copy has only in-frame clones and leaves some out. V and J calls and clone size are as listed in that table; D and trimming were resolved from the DNA. The sample lists 300,000 to 400,000 clones; 89% were seen once.

Sequencing used PBMCs or T cells enriched from blood (not recorded which). This TCR came from a man aged 55 to 69 who had recovered from COVID-19. This chain connects TRBV7-2 to TRBJ1-1; D possibly corresponds to TRBD1 (5 bases). The CDR3 region has the DNA TGTGCCAGCAGCTTTCCAGGGTTCACTGAAGCTTTCTTT. This gives the protein CASSFPGFTEAFF.